The 8 T cell receptor beta chains below were found in one sample sequenced in a study of OX40 agonist ivuxolimab in advanced cancers. The protocol was immunoSEQ multiplex PCR, while the TCRdb copy is restricted to in-frame clones and leaves out a portion. The data contain about 20,000 clones, around 76% of them singletons. The sample was CD4+ or CD8+ T cells sorted from blood, taken in a trial of the OX40 agonist ivuxolimab. The origin of the receptors is an adult with an advanced solid tumor such as melanoma, head and neck, liver or kidney cancer.

This chain connects TRBV28 to TRBJ2-7; D call uncertain. Trimming removed 3 bases at V and 4 bases at J, with 7 bases between. The CDR3 runs to 12 residues. Germline lookup yields CDR1 MDHEN and CDR2 SYDVKM. The CDR3 DNA reads TGTGCCAGCAGTTTGGCGGAGTACGAGCAGTACTTC. Its translation: CASSLAEYEQYF.

Turning to this clone: This same CDR3 is encoded by further DNA sequences in the sample. The chain recombines TRBV9 with TRBJ2-3; D is unresolved. CDR1 is SGDLS, CDR2 YYNGEE, per germline. V was cut by 0 bases and J by 0 bases, with 2 bases left in between. The CDR3 loop spans 13 amino acids. This CDR3 reads CASSVVSTDTQYF. DNA of the CDR3: TGTGCCAGCAGCGTAGTCAGCACAGATACGCAGTATTTT.

V gene TRBV27 combines with J gene TRBJ2-2, with D perhaps TRBD2 (6 bases). Germline V gene sequence: CDR1 MNHEY, CDR2 SMNVEV (reference sequence). The CDR3 extends over 18 amino acids. V was clipped by 3 bases and J by 2 bases, with 19 bases between them. The chain's CDR3 is CASSLGILAGTNTGELFF. Here the CDR3 DNA reads TGTGCCAGCAGTTTGGGGATTCTGGCGGGGACTAACACCGGGGAGCTGTTTTTT.

The rearrangement joins TRBV28 to TRBJ1-3; D remains unclear. V lost 3 bases and J lost 2, with 11 bases in between. The CDR3 spans 15 residues. The germline gives CDR1 MDHEN, CDR2 SYDVKM. This CDR3 reads CASSFSATTGNTIYF. The CDR3 bases are TGTGCCAGCAGTTTCTCGGCAACTACTGGAAACACCATATATTTT. Combining the CDR3 with reference TRBV28 and TRBJ1-3 gives the whole variable domain DVKVTQSSRYLVKRTGEKVFLECVQDMDHENMFWYRQDPGLGLRLIYFSYDVKMKEKGDIPEGYSVSREKKERFSLILESASTNQTSMYLCASSFSATTGNTIYFGEGSWLTVV.

The gene calls are TRBV6-4 and TRBJ1-5; D may be TRBD1 (6 bases). The germline gives CDR1 MRHNA, CDR2 SNTAGT. This CDR3 has 13 residues. The ends were cut back, 4 bases at V and 4 bases at J, with 8 bases in the middle. The CDR3 is CASSAGENQPQHF. The CDR3 DNA reads as TGTGCCAGCAGTGCAGGGGAGAATCAGCCCCAGCATTTT.

The chain recombines TRBV11-3 with TRBJ2-7; a weak D match, TRBD2 (5 bases). CDR3 length equals 14 residues. V was trimmed by 1 base and J by 2 bases, leaving 9 bases between them. Germline V gene data show CDR1 as SGHNT and CDR2 as YENEEA. The CDR3 is CASSLGESAYEQYF. CDR3 in DNA: TGTGCCAGCAGCTTAGGGGAGTCCGCCTACGAGCAGTACTTC.

The sample holds a few counts of this clone. The rearrangement uses TRBV11-2 and TRBJ2-2; 11 bases are a match to TRBD2. The germline gives CDR1 SGHAT, CDR2 FQNNGV. V lost 1 base, J lost 7 bases, and 5 bases stayed unmatched. The CDR3 loop spans 16 amino acids. CDR3 loop: CASSLVTSGVGGELFF. The CDR3 nucleotides read TGTGCCAGCAGCTTAGTGACTAGCGGGGTCGGCGGGGAGCTGTTTTTT.

The CDR3 DNA reads as TGTGCCAGCAGCTTGGTCCGTGCCGAGCAGTACTTC. It yields the protein CASSLVRAEQYF. The rearrangement joins TRBV7-6 to TRBJ2-7; D gene uncertain. The V gene lost 3 bases and the J gene lost 6 bases, with 9 bases spanning the gap. Germline CDR1 SGHVS, CDR2 FNYEAQ. The CDR3 spans 12 residues.